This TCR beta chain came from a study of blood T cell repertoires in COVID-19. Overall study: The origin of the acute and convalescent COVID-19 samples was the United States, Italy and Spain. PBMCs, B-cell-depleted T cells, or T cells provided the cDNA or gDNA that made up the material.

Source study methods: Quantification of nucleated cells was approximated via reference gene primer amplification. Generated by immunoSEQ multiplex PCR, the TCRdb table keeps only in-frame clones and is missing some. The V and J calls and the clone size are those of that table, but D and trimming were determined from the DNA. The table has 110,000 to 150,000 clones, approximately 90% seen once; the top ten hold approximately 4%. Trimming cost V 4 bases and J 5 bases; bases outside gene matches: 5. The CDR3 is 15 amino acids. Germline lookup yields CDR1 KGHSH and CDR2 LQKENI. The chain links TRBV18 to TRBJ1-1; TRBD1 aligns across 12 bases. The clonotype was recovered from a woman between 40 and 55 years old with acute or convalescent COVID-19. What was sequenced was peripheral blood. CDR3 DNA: TGTGCCAGCTCACTCCGGGACAGGGGGCCTACTGAAGCTTTCTTT. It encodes CASSLRDRGPTEAFF.